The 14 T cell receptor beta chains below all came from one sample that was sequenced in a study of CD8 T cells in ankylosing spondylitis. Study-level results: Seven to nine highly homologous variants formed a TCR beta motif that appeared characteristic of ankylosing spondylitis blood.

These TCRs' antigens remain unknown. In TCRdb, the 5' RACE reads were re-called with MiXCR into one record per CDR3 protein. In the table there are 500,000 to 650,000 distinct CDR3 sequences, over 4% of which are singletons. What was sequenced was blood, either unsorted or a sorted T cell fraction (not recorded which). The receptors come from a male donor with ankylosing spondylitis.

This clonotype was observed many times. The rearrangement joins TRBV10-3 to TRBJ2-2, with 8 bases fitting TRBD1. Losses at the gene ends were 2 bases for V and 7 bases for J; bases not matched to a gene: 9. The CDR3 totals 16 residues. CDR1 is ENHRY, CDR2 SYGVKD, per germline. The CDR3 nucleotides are TGTGCCATCAGTGAGCTCCGGACAGGGACGGGCGGGGAGCTGTTTTTT. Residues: CAISELRTGTGGELFF.

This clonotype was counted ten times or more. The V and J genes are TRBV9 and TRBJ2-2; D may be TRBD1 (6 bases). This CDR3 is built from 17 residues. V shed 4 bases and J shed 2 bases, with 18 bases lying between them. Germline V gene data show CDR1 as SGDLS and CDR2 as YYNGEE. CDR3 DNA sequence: TGTGCCAGCAGCCCTTGGGACACTATTCTTAACACCGGGGAGCTGTTTTTT. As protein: CASSPWDTILNTGELFF. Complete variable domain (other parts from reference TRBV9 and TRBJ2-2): DSGVTQTPKHLITATGQRVTLRCSPRSGDLSVYWYQQSLDQGLQFLIQYYNGEERAKGNILERFSAQQFPDLHSELNLSSLELGDSALYFCASSPWDTILNTGELFFGEGSRLTVL.

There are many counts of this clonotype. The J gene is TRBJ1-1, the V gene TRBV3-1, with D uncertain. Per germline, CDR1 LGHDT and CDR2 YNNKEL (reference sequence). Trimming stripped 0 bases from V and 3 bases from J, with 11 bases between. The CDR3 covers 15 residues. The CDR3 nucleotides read TGTGCCAGCAGCCAAGAGCCAGGACCCTACACTGAAGCTTTCTTT. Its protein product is CASSQEPGPYTEAFF.

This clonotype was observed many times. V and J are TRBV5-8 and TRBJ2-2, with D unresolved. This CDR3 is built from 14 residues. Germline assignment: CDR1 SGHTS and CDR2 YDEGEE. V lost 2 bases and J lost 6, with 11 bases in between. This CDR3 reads CASSFGRLAGELFF. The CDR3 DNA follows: TGTGCCAGCAGCTTCGGTCGGTTGGCCGGGGAGCTGTTTTTT.

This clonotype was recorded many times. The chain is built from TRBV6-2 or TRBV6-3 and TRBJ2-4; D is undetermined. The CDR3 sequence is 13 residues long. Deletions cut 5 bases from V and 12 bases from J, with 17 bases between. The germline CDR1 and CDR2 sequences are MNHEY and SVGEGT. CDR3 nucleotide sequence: TGTGCCAGCAGTACCGGGCCGTATGGCCCTCAGTACTTC. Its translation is CASSTGPYGPQYF.

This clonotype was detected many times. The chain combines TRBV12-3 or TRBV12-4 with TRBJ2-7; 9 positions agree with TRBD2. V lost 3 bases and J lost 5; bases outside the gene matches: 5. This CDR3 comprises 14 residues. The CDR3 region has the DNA TGTGCCAGCAGTTTTAGCGGGAGTCGCGACGAGCAGTACTTC. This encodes CASSFSGSRDEQYF.

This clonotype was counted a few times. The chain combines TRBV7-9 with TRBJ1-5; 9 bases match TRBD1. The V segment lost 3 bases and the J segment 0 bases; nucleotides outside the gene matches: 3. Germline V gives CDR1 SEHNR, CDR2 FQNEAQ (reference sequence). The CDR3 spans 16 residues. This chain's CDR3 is CASSFDRGNSNQPQHF. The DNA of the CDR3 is TGTGCCAGCAGCTTCGACAGGGGGAATAGCAATCAGCCCCAGCATTTT.

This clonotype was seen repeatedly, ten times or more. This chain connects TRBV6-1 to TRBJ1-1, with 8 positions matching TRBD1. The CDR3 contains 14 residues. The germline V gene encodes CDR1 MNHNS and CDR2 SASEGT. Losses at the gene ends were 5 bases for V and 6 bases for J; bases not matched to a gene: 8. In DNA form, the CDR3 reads TGTGCCAGCAGTCGCGACAGGGGAGTGGCTGAAGCTTTCTTT. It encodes CASSRDRGVAEAFF.

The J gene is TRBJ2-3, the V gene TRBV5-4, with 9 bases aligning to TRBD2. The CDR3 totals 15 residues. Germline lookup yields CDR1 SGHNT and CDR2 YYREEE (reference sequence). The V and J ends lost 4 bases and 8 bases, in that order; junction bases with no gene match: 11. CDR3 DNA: TGTGCCAGCAGCCAAATAGCGGGAGATATGGTTACGCAGTATTTT. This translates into CASSQIAGDMVTQYF.

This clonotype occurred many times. The CDR3: CASSQDRAQSQPQHF. CDR3 DNA sequence: TGTGCCAGCAGTCAAGACAGGGCCCAAAGTCAGCCCCAGCATTTT. This chain connects TRBV6-1 to TRBJ1-5; 7 bases are shared with TRBD1. This CDR3 is 15 amino acids long. V lost 5 bases to trimming and J lost 6 bases; unmatched junction nucleotides: 10. From germline, CDR1 is MNHNS and CDR2 SASEGT.

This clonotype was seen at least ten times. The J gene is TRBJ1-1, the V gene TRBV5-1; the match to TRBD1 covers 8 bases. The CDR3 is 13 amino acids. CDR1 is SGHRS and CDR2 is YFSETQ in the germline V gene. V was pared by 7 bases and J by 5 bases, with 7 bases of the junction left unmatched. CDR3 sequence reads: CASQTGDETEAFF. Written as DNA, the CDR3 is TGCGCCAGCCAGACAGGGGACGAGACTGAAGCTTTCTTT.

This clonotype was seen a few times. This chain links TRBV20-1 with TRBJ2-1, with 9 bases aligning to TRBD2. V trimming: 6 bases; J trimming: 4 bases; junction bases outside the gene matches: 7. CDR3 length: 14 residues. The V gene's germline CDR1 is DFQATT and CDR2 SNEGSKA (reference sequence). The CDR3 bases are TGCAGTGCGCCTAATAGCGGGGGTTACAATGAGCAGTTCTTC. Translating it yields CSAPNSGGYNEQFF.

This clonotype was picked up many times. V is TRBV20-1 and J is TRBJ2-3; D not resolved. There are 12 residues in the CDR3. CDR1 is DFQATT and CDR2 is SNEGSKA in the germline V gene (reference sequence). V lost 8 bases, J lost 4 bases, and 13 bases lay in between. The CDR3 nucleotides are TGCAGTCCTACGGTTAAGGCAGATACGCAGTATTTT. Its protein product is CSPTVKADTQYF.

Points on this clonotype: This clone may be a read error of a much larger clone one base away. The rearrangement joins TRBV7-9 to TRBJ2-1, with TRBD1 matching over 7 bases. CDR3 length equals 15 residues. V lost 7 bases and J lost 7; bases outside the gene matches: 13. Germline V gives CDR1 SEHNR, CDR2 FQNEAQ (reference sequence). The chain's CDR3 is CASILYLHRGNEQFF. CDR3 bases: TGTGCCAGCATCCTCTACCTACACAGGGGTAATGAGCAGTTCTTC.